A single T cell receptor beta chain is shown here with its context. This CDR3 comprises 13 residues. Between the trimmed V and J ends, which lost 0 bases and 8 bases, there was a span of 11 bases. Germline V gives CDR1 SGHKS, CDR2 YYEKEE (reference sequence). This record belongs to a study of blood T cell repertoires in COVID-19. Across the whole study: Samples representing acute and convalescent COVID-19 were sourced from the United States, Italy and Spain.

TCRdb keeps only in-frame clones here, not all; method: immunoSEQ multiplex PCR. Of fewer than 250,000 clones in the sample, less than 90% are singletons; the top ten hold 8% to 11%. The chain is built from TRBV5-5 and TRBJ1-2; D call uncertain. What was sequenced was peripheral blood. This sequence originates from a woman older than 75 with COVID-19, enrolled during active disease. CDR3 residues: CASSLAGGGGYTF. The CDR3 DNA follows: TGTGCCAGCAGCTTGGCCGGAGGAGGCGGCTACACCTTC.